The 14 T cell receptor beta chains in this list originate from one sample, sequenced in a study of technical replicates of blood from a handful of donors. The method was immunoSEQ multiplex PCR; TCRdb's version includes in-frame clones alone and lacks a portion of them. The repertoire has about 54,000 clones, roughly 92% of them found once; the top ten carry about 0.2%. The sequencing sample was made of T cells isolated from PBMCs. The receptors derive from a human donor in good health.

The V and J genes are TRBV6-5 and TRBJ1-1; D unclear. The CDR3 is 11 residues long. Germline CDR1 and CDR2: MNHEY and SVGAGI. The V gene lost 0 bases and the J gene lost 11 bases, with 7 bases spanning the gap. The CDR3 loop reads CASSYSTGAFF. The CDR3 coding sequence is TGTGCCAGCAGTTACTCAACGGGGGCTTTCTTT.

The chain employs TRBV5-5 and TRBJ2-7, with a possible D match to TRBD1 (6 bases). Trimming removed 3 bases at V and 5 bases at J, with 15 bases between. CDR1 SGHKS and CDR2 YYEKEE come from the germline V gene (reference sequence). The CDR3 totals 14 residues. The CDR3 protein is CASSYLLTGNEQYF. The CDR3 nucleotides read TGTGCCAGCAGCTATCTTTTAACAGGGAACGAGCAGTACTTC.

V and J are TRBV7-9 and TRBJ1-4, with D maybe TRBD1 (6 bases). CDR1 is SEHNR, CDR2 FQNEAQ, per germline (reference sequence). V dropped 2 bases and J dropped 0 bases, with 10 bases sitting between them. CDR3 length: 16 amino acids. CDR3 sequence reads: CASSLNRAATNEKLFF. The CDR3 DNA is TGTGCCAGCAGCTTAAACAGGGCTGCAACTAATGAAAAACTGTTTTTT.

This chain joins TRBV11-2 and TRBJ2-2, with D unresolved. The CDR3 spans 16 residues. Germline CDR1 SGHAT, CDR2 FQNNGV. Deletions cut 1 base from V and 0 bases from J, with 9 bases between. The CDR3 region has the DNA TGTGCCAGCAGCTTAGTTGTCCCAGCGAACACCGGGGAGCTGTTTTTT. Translating it yields CASSLVVPANTGELFF. Full variable domain (missing parts from reference TRBV11-2 and TRBJ2-2): EAGVAQSPRYKIIEKRQSVAFWCNPISGHATLYWYQQILGQGPKLLIQFQNNGVVDDSQLPKDRFSAERLKGVDSTLKIQPAKLEDSAVYLCASSLVVPANTGELFFGEGSRLTVL.

The chain has TRBV5-1 and TRBJ1-2; 7 bases are a match to TRBD1. J lost 3 bases, V lost 4 bases, and 9 bases had no gene match. The CDR3 extends over 15 amino acids. Germline CDR1 SGHRS, CDR2 YFSETQ. CDR3 region: CASSPKPDRDYGYTF. Written as DNA, the CDR3 is TGCGCCAGCAGCCCTAAACCCGACAGGGACTATGGCTACACCTTC.

The chain has TRBV5-4 and TRBJ2-3, with no clear D. CDR1 and CDR2 (germline): SGHNT, YYREEE (reference sequence). This CDR3 contains 11 residues. Trimming took off 7 bases at V and 4 bases at J, with 7 bases between the two ends. The CDR3 region is CASGDSDTQYF. CDR3 DNA: TGTGCCAGCGGAGACTCAGATACGCAGTATTTT.

The chain couples TRBV14 to TRBJ1-2, with D tentatively TRBD1 (5 bases). The germline CDR1 and CDR2 sequences are SGHDN and FVKESK. V gave up 1 base and J gave up 0 bases, with 9 bases separating them. This CDR3 has 15 amino acids. The CDR3 protein is CASSQGQKSNYGYTF. The CDR3, as DNA: TGTGCCAGCAGCCAAGGACAGAAATCTAACTATGGCTACACCTTC.

This clone was counted once. The chain employs TRBV7-9 and TRBJ1-5; maybe TRBD1 (5 bases). V was shortened by 5 bases and J by 0 bases, with 14 bases between the two germline ends. The CDR3 length is 16 residues. The germline V gene has CDR1 SEHNR and CDR2 FQNEAQ (reference sequence). Written as DNA, the CDR3 is TGTGCCAGCAGCGAAACGACAGCATATAGCAATCAGCCCCAGCATTTT. It yields the protein CASSETTAYSNQPQHF.

The chain links TRBV28 to TRBJ1-2, with 12 nucleotides matching TRBD1. This CDR3 contains 17 residues. V shed 8 bases and J 4 bases; nucleotides not matched to a gene: 14. Per the germline V gene, CDR1 is MDHEN and CDR2 is SYDVKM. CDR3 amino acids: CASSSRGQGARGYGYTF. In DNA form, the CDR3 reads TGTGCCAGCTCATCGAGGGGACAGGGGGCGCGGGGCTATGGCTACACCTTC.

The chain recombines TRBV5-4 with TRBJ1-6; TRBD1 aligns across 7 bases. Trimming cost V 4 bases and J 10 bases; bases outside gene matches: 14. This CDR3 is 16 amino acids long. Germline CDR1 is SGHNT and CDR2 is YYREEE (reference sequence). This CDR3 reads CASSQGGEGDDSPLHF. DNA for the CDR3: TGTGCCAGCAGCCAGGGGGGTGAAGGCGATGACTCACCCCTCCACTTT.

The rearrangement links TRBV5-1 to TRBJ2-3; D is perhaps TRBD1 (7 bases). CDR1 SGHRS and CDR2 YFSETQ come from the germline V gene. The CDR3 sequence is 15 residues long. V shed 2 bases and J shed 1 base, with 11 bases lying between them. The CDR3 sequence: CASSFQGGRTDTQYF. CDR3 DNA sequence: TGCGCCAGCAGCTTCCAGGGGGGACGCACAGATACGCAGTATTTT.

The chain uses TRBV14 and TRBJ1-1; D uncertain. The V gene's germline CDR1 is SGHDN and CDR2 FVKESK. V lost 4 bases and J lost 1, with 13 bases in between. CDR3 size: 15 residues. The CDR3 protein is CASSPILTGNTEAFF. The CDR3 bases are TGTGCCAGCAGCCCGATTTTGACGGGGAACACTGAAGCTTTCTTT.

CDR3 sequence (DNA): TGTGCCAGCAGTGATCTGGACAGAGCCTACGAGCAGTACTTC. This codes for CASSDLDRAYEQYF. The chain is built from TRBV28 and TRBJ2-7; tentative D call: TRBD1 (6 bases). The CDR3 extends over 14 amino acids. Germline values: CDR1 MDHEN, CDR2 SYDVKM. Trimming stripped 5 bases from V and 2 bases from J, with 13 bases between.

This clone has only one observation. The V call is TRBV7-9, the J call TRBJ1-2, with D uncertain. The CDR3 runs 16 residues. Germline V lookup: CDR1 SEHNR, CDR2 FQNEAQ (reference sequence). Trimming left V 5 bases short and J 3 bases short, with 19 bases between. CDR3 region: CASSPSTDYRDYGYTF. The DNA for the CDR3 is TGTGCCAGCAGCCCCTCTACGGACTATCGGGACTATGGCTACACCTTC.